These T cell receptor beta chains were read from a single sample in a study of a mutant IDH1 vaccine in newly diagnosed glioma. Produced via immunoSEQ multiplex PCR; TCRdb's table is partial and in-frame only. The data show tens of thousands of clones, about nine tenths seen once. This material consisted of PBMCs, taken from a glioma patient treated with radiotherapy, temozolomide or both. These TCRs come from a man aged 25-45 years with glioma. Both conserved end residues are part of each CDR3. The D gene is left open where the match is weak. Clone size is stated in some rows and not others, as once, few, many or a class when expanded.

cdr3_nt: TGTGCCAGCTCAAGACAGGGGGTCTCCTACGAGCAGTACTTC
cdr3_aa: CASSRQGVSYEQYF
clone_size: -
j_call: TRBJ2-7
d_call: TRBD1
v_call: TRBV6-6

cdr3_nt: TGTGCCAGCAGTTATTCCCGGGGCAGCACCGGGGAGCTGTTTTTT
cdr3_aa: CASSYSRGSTGELFF
clone_size: -
j_call: TRBJ2-2
d_call: -
v_call: TRBV6-5

cdr3_nt: TGCGCCAGCAGCCGAAAAGATGGACAGGCGAGACCGGGGGGCTACACCTTC
cdr3_aa: CASSRKDGQARPGGYTF
clone_size: few
j_call: TRBJ1-2
d_call: TRBD1
v_call: TRBV5-1

cdr3_nt: TGTGCCAGCAGCTGGGGGGACAGGGAGAACTATGGCTACACCTTC
cdr3_aa: CASSWGDRENYGYTF
clone_size: -
j_call: TRBJ1-2
d_call: TRBD1
v_call: TRBV5-4

cdr3_nt: TGTGCCTGGAGTGCGTTATCGGGAAAGGACACTGAAGCTTTCTTT
cdr3_aa: CAWSALSGKDTEAFF
clone_size: -
j_call: TRBJ1-1
d_call: -
v_call: TRBV30

cdr3_nt: TGTGCCAGCAGCTTAGTTCTGGGGGCGGGGGAAAAACTGTTTTTT
cdr3_aa: CASSLVLGAGEKLFF
clone_size: -
j_call: TRBJ1-4
d_call: -
v_call: TRBV7-8

cdr3_nt: TGCGCCAGCTGCGCTGGACTAACTAGGGAGGATACGCAGTATTTT
cdr3_aa: CASCAGLTREDTQYF
clone_size: -
j_call: TRBJ2-3
d_call: -
v_call: TRBV5-1

cdr3_nt: TGTGCCAGCAGCTTAGGGGACCGGCAGCCCCAGCATTTT
cdr3_aa: CASSLGDRQPQHF
clone_size: -
j_call: TRBJ1-5
d_call: -
v_call: TRBV11-2

cdr3_nt: TGTGCCAGCTCACCACCGGGCAGGGTTAACACTGAAGCTTTCTTT
cdr3_aa: CASSPPGRVNTEAFF
clone_size: once
j_call: TRBJ1-1
d_call: -
v_call: TRBV18

cdr3_nt: TGTGCCAGTAGCTCCGTCCAAAAGCGGGGCTACGAGCAGTACTTC
cdr3_aa: CASSSVQKRGYEQYF
clone_size: -
j_call: TRBJ2-7
d_call: TRBD2
v_call: TRBV19

cdr3_nt: TGTGCCAGCAGCTTAGTGATCTCGGGGAACACTGAAGCTTTCTTT
cdr3_aa: CASSLVISGNTEAFF
clone_size: -
j_call: TRBJ1-1
d_call: -
v_call: TRBV7-8

cdr3_nt: TGTGCCAGCAGCTACAGGGTTGGTGAAAAACTGTTTTTT
cdr3_aa: CASSYRVGEKLFF
clone_size: -
j_call: TRBJ1-4
d_call: -
v_call: TRBV7-8

cdr3_nt: TGTGCCAGCAGTTGGGACTCTCCACGCTCCTACGAGCAGTACTTC
cdr3_aa: CASSWDSPRSYEQYF
clone_size: -
j_call: TRBJ2-7
d_call: -
v_call: TRBV6-6

cdr3_nt: TGTGCCATCAGTGGGGCATCGCGCGAGCAGTACTTC
cdr3_aa: CAISGASREQYF
clone_size: -
j_call: TRBJ2-7
d_call: -
v_call: TRBV10-3

cdr3_nt: TGTGCTAGTGGTTTGGTAGGGTCAGGGTTAGAGACCCAGTACTTC
cdr3_aa: CASGLVGSGLETQYF
clone_size: -
j_call: TRBJ2-5
d_call: -
v_call: TRBV12-5

cdr3_nt: TGTGCCAGCAGTCCGCGCCTTGGGGGGGCCAACGTCCTGACTTTC
cdr3_aa: CASSPRLGGANVLTF
clone_size: -
j_call: TRBJ2-6
d_call: -
v_call: TRBV27

cdr3_nt: TGTGCCAGTAGTAAGGTGGCAGGGCGCCCGGGCTACACCTTC
cdr3_aa: CASSKVAGRPGYTF
clone_size: -
j_call: TRBJ1-2
d_call: -
v_call: TRBV19

cdr3_nt: TGCGCCAGCAGCTTGACCGGGACAGGGAACACTGAAGCTTTCTTT
cdr3_aa: CASSLTGTGNTEAFF
clone_size: -
j_call: TRBJ1-1
d_call: TRBD1
v_call: TRBV5-1

cdr3_nt: TGTGCCAGCAGGAACCCGGGGGAGGGTCGTTACTATGAGCAGTTCTTC
cdr3_aa: CASRNPGEGRYYEQFF
clone_size: -
j_call: TRBJ2-1
d_call: TRBD2
v_call: TRBV7-8

cdr3_nt: TGTGCCAGCAGTGGGGACGGATACGAGCAGTACTTC
cdr3_aa: CASSGDGYEQYF
clone_size: few
j_call: TRBJ2-7
d_call: -
v_call: TRBV2

cdr3_nt: TGTGCCAGCAGCCAAGGTTCTATTGGGCACAGGCAGTACTTC
cdr3_aa: CASSQGSIGHRQYF
clone_size: -
j_call: TRBJ2-5
d_call: -
v_call: TRBV14

cdr3_nt: TGCGCCAGCAGCCTGACTAGCGGGAGGATCACAGATACGCAGTATTTT
cdr3_aa: CASSLTSGRITDTQYF
clone_size: -
j_call: TRBJ2-3
d_call: TRBD2
v_call: TRBV5-1

cdr3_nt: TGCGCCAGCAGTGTCGACACTGAAGCTTTCTTT
cdr3_aa: CASSVDTEAFF
clone_size: -
j_call: TRBJ1-1
d_call: -
v_call: TRBV10-2

cdr3_nt: TGTGCCAGTAGTATCGTAGGGTCCTATGGCTACACCTTC
cdr3_aa: CASSIVGSYGYTF
clone_size: -
j_call: TRBJ1-2
d_call: -
v_call: TRBV19

cdr3_nt: TGTGCCTGGAGCGGAGGGGAGCTCTCCTACGAGCAGTACTTC
cdr3_aa: CAWSGGELSYEQYF
clone_size: -
j_call: TRBJ2-7
d_call: -
v_call: TRBV30